One sample yielded the 26 T cell receptor beta chains listed below, sequenced in a study of T cell repertoires in cytomegalovirus infection. TCRdb re-analysed the reads in MiXCR, keeping a single row per CDR3 protein. The data contain about 230,000 distinct CDR3 sequences, about 20% of them seen just once; the ten biggest clones take up roughly 18%. Sequenced input: CD8+ T cells from PBMCs. The receptors derive from a human donor in good health (CMV status not recorded). Some clones in this sample may be carry-over from other donors' samples.

This clonotype was found many times. V usage is TRBV7-9 and J usage is TRBJ2-5, with D unresolved. The germline V gene has CDR1 SEHNR and CDR2 FQNEAQ (reference sequence). The CDR3 is made up of 13 amino acids. V was cut by 3 bases and J by 2 bases, with 7 bases left in between. The DNA for the CDR3 is TGTGCCAGCAGCTTTGCGGCTCAAGAGACCCAGTACTTC. Translation gives CASSFAAQETQYF.

V is TRBV6-5 and J is TRBJ2-3; possible D gene TRBD1, 6 bases. Germline assignment: CDR1 MNHEY and CDR2 SVGAGI. CDR3 length: 15 residues. Trimming took 2 bases from V and 4 from J, leaving 13 bases between them. The CDR3 reads CASSYGQGLADTQYF. CDR3 bases: TGTGCCAGCAGTTACGGTCAGGGGCTGGCAGATACGCAGTATTTT.

This chain joins TRBV24-1 and TRBJ1-1; tentatively, D is TRBD1 (6 bases). V was clipped by 5 bases and J by 4 bases, with 19 bases between them. Germline assignment: CDR1 KGHDR and CDR2 SFDVKD. The CDR3 is 16 residues long. This CDR3 is CATSAPGAQGITEAFF. Written as DNA, the CDR3 is TGTGCCACCAGTGCCCCGGGCGCCCAGGGGATCACTGAAGCTTTCTTT.

This chain joins TRBV2 and TRBJ2-7; a weak D match, TRBD2 (7 bases). Trimming stripped 8 bases from V and 2 bases from J, with 13 bases between. CDR1 SNHLY and CDR2 FYNNEI come from the germline V gene. The CDR3 consists of 13 residues. CDR3 bases: TGTGCCAGCTATCCGGGGGGCCCCTACGAGCAGTACTTC. Translating gives CASYPGGPYEQYF.

This clonotype was seen more than once but under ten times. Written as DNA, the CDR3 is TGTGCCAGCAGCTCTCCGGACAGCTGGATGTACAATGAGCAGTTCTTC. Translated, it gives CASSSPDSWMYNEQFF. The chain is built from TRBV7-6 and TRBJ2-1; D is possibly TRBD1 (6 bases). The CDR3 spans 16 residues. CDR1 and CDR2 from the germline V gene are SGHVS and FNYEAQ. Trimming cost V 4 bases and J 4 bases, with 17 bases left between them.

In this sample, this clonotype turned up many times. The chain recombines TRBV7-6 with TRBJ2-3, with D hard to call. V gave up 5 bases and J gave up 2 bases, with 5 bases separating them. Germline CDR1 is SGHVS and CDR2 is FNYEAQ. The CDR3 covers 12 residues. CDR3 sequence: CASSQYTDTQYF. DNA for the CDR3: TGTGCCAGCAGCCAATACACAGATACGCAGTATTTT.

The rearrangement uses TRBV5-4 and TRBJ2-1; no firm D call. V lost 2 bases and J 6 bases, leaving 9 bases between the germline ends. CDR1 SGHNT and CDR2 YYREEE come from the germline V gene (reference sequence). The length of the CDR3 is 13 residues. As DNA, the CDR3 is TGTGCCAGCAGCTTCGACTTCCTCAATGAGCAGTTCTTC. Protein product: CASSFDFLNEQFF.

CDR3 residues: CASSYLGGSYNEQFF. DNA for the CDR3: TGTGCCAGCAGTTATCTAGGGGGGTCCTACAATGAGCAGTTCTTC. The chain links TRBV6-2 or TRBV6-3 to TRBJ2-1, with D tentatively TRBD1 or TRBD2 (6 bases each). Germline CDR1 MNHEY, CDR2 SVGEGT. The CDR3 loop spans 15 amino acids. Trimming removed 3 bases at V and 1 base at J, with 10 bases between.

This clonotype was seen many times. V gene TRBV7-6 combines with J gene TRBJ2-1; the match to TRBD2 covers 13 bases. Germline assignment: CDR1 SGHVS and CDR2 FNYEAQ. The CDR3 extends over 16 amino acids. The V segment lost 5 bases and the J segment 8 bases; nucleotides outside the gene matches: 9. The CDR3, as DNA: TGTGCCAGCAGCGAAACTAGCGGGGGGGCCGTGTATGAGCAGTTCTTC. It translates to CASSETSGGAVYEQFF.

The table lists this clonotype with many counts. CDR3 residues: CASSSPQGALIFSDTQYF. The DNA for the CDR3 is TGTGCCAGCAGCTCCCCTCAGGGTGCCCTTATATTTTCAGATACGCAGTATTTT. The chain employs TRBV7-9 and TRBJ2-3, with D possibly being TRBD1 (5 bases). CDR3 length equals 18 residues. V was trimmed by 4 bases and J by 4 bases, leaving 24 bases between them. CDR1 is SEHNR, CDR2 FQNEAQ, per germline (reference sequence). The whole variable domain, filled in from reference TRBV7-9 and TRBJ2-3, reads DTGVSQNPRHKITKRGQNVTFRCDPISEHNRLYWYRQTLGQGPEFLTYFQNEAQLEKSRLLSDRFSAERPKGSFSTLEIQRTEQGDSAMYLCASSSPQGALIFSDTQYFGPGTRLTVL.

J is TRBJ1-4 and V is TRBV28; D gene ambiguous. The CDR3 has 12 residues. V was shortened by 1 base and J by 8 bases, with 5 bases between the two germline ends. Looked up from germline, CDR1 is MDHEN and CDR2 is SYDVKM. The chain's CDR3 is CASSLSTEKLFF. The CDR3, as DNA: TGTGCCAGCAGTTTATCCACGGAAAAACTGTTTTTT.

This clonotype is a singleton in its sample. V usage is TRBV9 and J usage is TRBJ2-2, with 8 bases that match TRBD1. The CDR3 has 16 residues. Germline trimming cut 6 bases from V and 4 bases from J; bases unmatched to any gene: 11. Germline V CDR1 and CDR2: SGDLS, YYNGEE. The CDR3 protein is CASTPWQGAGTGELFF. CDR3 sequence (DNA): TGTGCCAGCACCCCCTGGCAGGGGGCCGGCACCGGGGAGCTGTTTTTT. Variable domain in full (rest from reference TRBV9 and TRBJ2-2): DSGVTQTPKHLITATGQRVTLRCSPRSGDLSVYWYQQSLDQGLQFLIQYYNGEERAKGNILERFSAQQFPDLHSELNLSSLELGDSALYFCASTPWQGAGTGELFFGEGSRLTVL.

The V gene is TRBV28, the J gene TRBJ2-7; 11 bases agree with TRBD1. The CDR3 has 16 residues. CDR1 is MDHEN, CDR2 SYDVKM, per germline. Trimming cost V 5 bases and J 3 bases; bases outside gene matches: 9. CDR3: CASSPYGQGAFYEQYF. CDR3 bases: TGTGCCAGCAGTCCCTACGGACAGGGGGCGTTCTACGAGCAGTACTTC.

The V and J genes are TRBV4-2 and TRBJ2-2, with 14 bases identical to TRBD2. V shed 4 bases and J 4 bases; nucleotides not matched to a gene: 14. CDR3 length: 20 residues. Germline CDR1 and CDR2: LGHNA and YNFKEQ. The CDR3: CASSLTPGLAGVTITGELFF. The DNA for the CDR3 is TGTGCCAGCAGCCTCACCCCGGGACTAGCGGGGGTGACGATCACCGGGGAGCTGTTTTTT.

The chain joins TRBV5-6 to TRBJ1-6, with 7 bases identical to TRBD1. Germline V CDR1 and CDR2: SGHDT, YYEEEE. This CDR3 has 16 amino acids. V lost 0 bases to trimming and J lost 7 bases; unmatched junction nucleotides: 7. The CDR3 region has the DNA TGTGCCAGCAGCTTGGGGTGGACAGGCGCGAATTCACCCCTCCACTTT. It translates to CASSLGWTGANSPLHF.

A remark on this clonotype: A much larger clone is a single base away; this may be a read error. This chain connects TRBV28 to TRBJ2-1; TRBD1 aligns across 7 bases. Germline assignment: CDR1 MDHEN and CDR2 SYDVKM. The CDR3 runs 12 residues. The CDR3 DNA sequence: TGTGCCAGCAGGACAGGGTACAATCAGCAGTTCTTC. Its protein product is CASRTGYNQQFF.

The CDR3 loop reads CASSLGQYGEQFF. The CDR3 DNA sequence: TGTGCCAGCAGCCTAGGACAGTACGGTGAGCAGTTCTTC. The chain carries TRBV9 and TRBJ2-1; TRBD1 is a possible D gene (6 bases). Germline values: CDR1 SGDLS, CDR2 YYNGEE. The CDR3 spans 13 residues. Trimming left V 4 bases short and J 9 bases short, with 14 bases between.

This clonotype was found a few times. The chain recombines TRBV5-8 with TRBJ2-3; 8 nucleotides align to TRBD1. The CDR3 spans 19 residues. Trimming took 5 bases from V and 2 from J; bases not matched to a gene: 19. The V gene's germline CDR1 is SGHTS and CDR2 YDEGEE. CDR3 nucleotide sequence: TGTGCCAGCAGGGTCAGGGGGCTTCTATCCTCCGACTACACAGATACGCAGTATTTT. Its translation: CASRVRGLLSSDYTDTQYF.

The chain uses TRBV29-1 and TRBJ1-2, with a possible D match to TRBD1 (6 bases). CDR1 SQVTM and CDR2 ANQGSEA come from the germline V gene. V lost 3 bases and J 6 bases, leaving 26 bases between the germline ends. The CDR3 runs to 17 residues. The CDR3 spells CSVDNQGVMSYRDGYTF. The CDR3 DNA reads TGCAGCGTTGATAACCAGGGCGTCATGAGTTACAGGGATGGCTACACCTTC.

The rearrangement joins TRBV6-1 to TRBJ2-7; D uncertain. The CDR3 runs to 13 residues. V shed 1 base and J shed 7 bases, with 11 bases lying between them. Looked up from germline, CDR1 is MNHNS and CDR2 is SASEGT. Here the CDR3 DNA reads TGTGCCAGCAGTGAAGTTGGGAAGTGGGAGCAGTACTTC. It is translated as CASSEVGKWEQYF.

The rearrangement joins TRBV7-2 to TRBJ2-3, with TRBD2 identical over 10 bases. The CDR3 runs to 17 residues. V trimming: 5 bases; J trimming: 2 bases; junction bases outside the gene matches: 10. The germline CDR1 and CDR2 sequences are SGHTA and FQGNSA. The DNA for the CDR3 is TGTGCCAGCAGCCAATCTTGGACTAGCGGAATCACAGATACGCAGTATTTT. Its protein is CASSQSWTSGITDTQYF.

This clonotype was counted many times. The chain carries TRBV9 and TRBJ1-1; D is unclear. CDR3 length: 14 amino acids. Germline CDR1 and CDR2: SGDLS and YYNGEE. Deletions cut 4 bases from V and 4 bases from J, with 14 bases between. The CDR3 region has the DNA TGTGCCAGCAGCCAAGACGGAGGGAGCACTGAAGCTTTCTTT. Translating gives CASSQDGGSTEAFF.

This clonotype was counted at least ten times. The chain recombines TRBV7-9 with TRBJ2-1; D is unresolved. The CDR3 contains 15 residues. V was trimmed by 6 bases and J by 4 bases, leaving 16 bases between them. CDR1 is SEHNR, CDR2 FQNEAQ, per germline (reference sequence). CDR3 DNA: TGTGCCAGCAGACCAGGTCTAACCACATACAATGAGCAGTTCTTC. This codes for CASRPGLTTYNEQFF.

This clonotype occurred many times. V gene TRBV15 combines with J gene TRBJ1-2; 7 bases agree with TRBD1. V was pared by 1 base and J by 2 bases, with 10 bases of the junction left unmatched. Per germline, CDR1 LNHNV and CDR2 YYDKDF (reference sequence). The CDR3 runs to 17 residues. The CDR3 loop reads CATSRVPGQEPNYGYTF. For the CDR3, the DNA is TGTGCCACCAGCAGAGTCCCAGGACAGGAGCCAAACTATGGCTACACCTTC.

The rearrangement joins TRBV9 to TRBJ2-7; D may match TRBD1 or TRBD2 (5 bases each). The germline V gene has CDR1 SGDLS and CDR2 YYNGEE. The ends were cut back, 3 bases at V and 1 base at J, with 20 bases in the middle. The CDR3 contains 17 residues. Written as DNA, the CDR3 is TGTGCCAGCAGCGCGGGGCCCCCCCAGGGAAATTCCTACGAGCAGTACTTC. Translation: CASSAGPPQGNSYEQYF.

This clonotype was recorded at least ten times. The rearrangement joins TRBV12-3 or TRBV12-4 to TRBJ1-1, with D unclear. The CDR3 length is 15 residues. Trimming took off 1 base at V and 4 bases at J, with 13 bases between the two ends. The CDR3 DNA follows: TGTGCCAGCAGTTTAGGCCAAGCGTACGGCACTGAAGCTTTCTTT. This gives the protein CASSLGQAYGTEAFF.